This T cell receptor (beta chain) derives from a study of T cell responses to AZD1222 COVID-19 vaccine. The CDR3 has 14 residues. After removal of 5 bases from V and 7 bases from J, the junction contained 7 bases not matched to a gene. Germline-derived CDR1 and CDR2 are SGHVS and FQNEAQ. Sequencing was performed with immunoSEQ multiplex PCR; in TCRdb, only in-frame clones are kept and a portion is missing. The sample has roughly 140,000 clones; 85% to 95% are singletons. Researchers grouped second doses given at about 4 or about 12 weeks into one pool. This receptor was obtained from an adult who received the AZD1222 COVID-19 vaccine. The input for sequencing was peripheral blood, taken 28 days after the second AZD1222 dose. The chain is built from TRBV7-8 and TRBJ2-7; TRBD1 agrees at 11 bases. CDR3 nucleotides: TGTGCCAGCAGCGCCCGGGACAGGGGGGGTGAGCAGTACTTC. Its translation is CASSARDRGGEQYF.